Only a few counts were recorded for the clone carrying this TCR beta chain. Its specificity is not known. RNA transcripts provided the source from which TCR beta CDR3 regions were amplified. The HTBI primer set was used in a first-round RT-PCR of the TCR CDR3. Using its own MiXCR run on the multiplex PCR reads, TCRdb lists one record per CDR3 protein. The table shows roughly 420,000 distinct CDR3 sequences, with 15% to 19% occurring only once. This sample was taken from a study of T cells in Graves' hyperthyroidism and ophthalmopathy. Study conclusions and caveats: Ophthalmopathy and stable hyperthyroidism were separated by a 13 V-J model.

Each diagnosis was grounded in clinical symptoms, serum thyroxine and TRAb, thyroid ultrasound, and orbital computed tomography. It was roughly 10 ml of fresh peripheral blood that supplied the PBMCs. This CDR3 has 13 residues. The germline V gene has CDR1 SGHNT and CDR2 YYREEE (reference sequence). V dropped 2 bases and J dropped 10; count of bases not matched to a gene: 8. The material sequenced was blood. The chain has TRBV5-4 and TRBJ2-5, with TRBD2 identical over 7 bases. This TCR was recovered from a woman between 18 and 29 years old with Graves' hyperthyroidism. The CDR3 DNA sequence: TGTGCCAGCAGCTTAAGTGGGGGGGGAAACCAGTACTTC. Its translation is CASSLSGGGNQYF.